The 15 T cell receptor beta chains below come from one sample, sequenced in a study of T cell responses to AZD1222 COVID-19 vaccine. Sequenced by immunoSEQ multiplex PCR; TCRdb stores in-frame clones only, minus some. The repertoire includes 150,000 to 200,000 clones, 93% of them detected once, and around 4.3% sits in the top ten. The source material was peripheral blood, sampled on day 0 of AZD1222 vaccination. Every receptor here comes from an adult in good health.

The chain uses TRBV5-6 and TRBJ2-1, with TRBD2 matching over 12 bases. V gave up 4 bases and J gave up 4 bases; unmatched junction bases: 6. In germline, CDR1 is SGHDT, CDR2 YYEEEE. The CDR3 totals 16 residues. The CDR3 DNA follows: TGTGCCAGCAGCCCTACTAGCGGGGGGTTATACAATGAGCAGTTCTTC. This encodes CASSPTSGGLYNEQFF.

CDR3: CASSDRSMNTEAFF. The CDR3 DNA follows: TGTGCCAGCAGTGACAGGTCCATGAACACTGAAGCTTTCTTT. The J gene is TRBJ1-1, the V gene TRBV6-1; D is unresolved. The length of the CDR3 is 14 residues. Trimming took off 3 bases at V and 0 bases at J, with 8 bases between the two ends. Germline V gives CDR1 MNHNS, CDR2 SASEGT.

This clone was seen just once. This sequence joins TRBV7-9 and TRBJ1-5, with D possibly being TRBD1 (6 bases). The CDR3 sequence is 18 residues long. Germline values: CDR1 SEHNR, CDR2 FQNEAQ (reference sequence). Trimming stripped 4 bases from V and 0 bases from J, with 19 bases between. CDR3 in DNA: TGTGCCAGCAGCTGGGTGGGGACAAGGAGTTTTAGCAATCAGCCCCAGCATTTT. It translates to CASSWVGTRSFSNQPQHF.

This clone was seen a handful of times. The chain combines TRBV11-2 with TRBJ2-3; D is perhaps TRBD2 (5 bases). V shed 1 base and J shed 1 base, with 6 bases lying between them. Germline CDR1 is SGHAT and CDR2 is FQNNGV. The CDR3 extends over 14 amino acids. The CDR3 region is CASSLVRGTDTQYF. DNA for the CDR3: TGTGCCAGCAGCTTAGTGCGGGGCACAGATACGCAGTATTTT.

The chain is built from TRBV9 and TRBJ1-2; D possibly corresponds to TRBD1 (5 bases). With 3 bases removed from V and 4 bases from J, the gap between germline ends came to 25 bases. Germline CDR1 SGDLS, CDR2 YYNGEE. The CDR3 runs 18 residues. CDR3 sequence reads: CASSGQINQGKGSYGYTF. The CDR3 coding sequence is TGTGCCAGCAGCGGCCAGATAAACCAGGGCAAGGGGAGCTATGGCTACACCTTC.

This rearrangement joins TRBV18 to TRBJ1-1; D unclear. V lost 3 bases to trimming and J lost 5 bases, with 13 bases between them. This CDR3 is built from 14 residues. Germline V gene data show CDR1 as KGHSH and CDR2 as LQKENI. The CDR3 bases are TGTGCCAGCTCACCCGTAGAGGGTAGGACTGAAGCTTTCTTT. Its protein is CASSPVEGRTEAFF.

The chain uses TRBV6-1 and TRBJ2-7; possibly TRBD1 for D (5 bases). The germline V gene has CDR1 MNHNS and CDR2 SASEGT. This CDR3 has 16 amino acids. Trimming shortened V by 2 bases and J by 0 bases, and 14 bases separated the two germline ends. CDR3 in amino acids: CASSERRGLSSYEQYF. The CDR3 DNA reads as TGTGCCAGCAGTGAACGTAGGGGCCTTAGCTCCTACGAGCAGTACTTC.

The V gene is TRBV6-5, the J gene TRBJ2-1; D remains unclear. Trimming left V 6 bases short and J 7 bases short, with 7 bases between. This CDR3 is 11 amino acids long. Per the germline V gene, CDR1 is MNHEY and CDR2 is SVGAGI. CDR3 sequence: CASRLGNEQFF. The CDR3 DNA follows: TGTGCCAGCAGATTAGGGAATGAGCAGTTCTTC.

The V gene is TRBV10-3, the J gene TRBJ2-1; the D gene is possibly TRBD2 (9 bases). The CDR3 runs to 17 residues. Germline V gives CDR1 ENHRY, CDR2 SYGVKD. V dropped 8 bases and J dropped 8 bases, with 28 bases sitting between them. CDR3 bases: TGTGCCATCCGGACAGGGCGCGGGAGGGCCTCGAGGGATGAGCAGTTCTTC. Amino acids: CAIRTGRGRASRDEQFF.

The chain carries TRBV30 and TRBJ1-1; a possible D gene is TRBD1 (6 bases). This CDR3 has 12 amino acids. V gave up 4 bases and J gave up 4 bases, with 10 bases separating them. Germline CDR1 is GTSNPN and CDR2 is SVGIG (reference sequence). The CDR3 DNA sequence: TGTGCCTGGACAGGGGTCCTCACTGAAGCTTTCTTT. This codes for CAWTGVLTEAFF.

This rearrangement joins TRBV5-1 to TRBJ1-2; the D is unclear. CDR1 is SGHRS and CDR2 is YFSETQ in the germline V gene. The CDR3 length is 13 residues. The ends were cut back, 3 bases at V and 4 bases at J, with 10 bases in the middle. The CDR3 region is CASSWRRSYGYTF. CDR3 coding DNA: TGCGCCAGCAGCTGGAGGCGGAGCTATGGCTACACCTTC.

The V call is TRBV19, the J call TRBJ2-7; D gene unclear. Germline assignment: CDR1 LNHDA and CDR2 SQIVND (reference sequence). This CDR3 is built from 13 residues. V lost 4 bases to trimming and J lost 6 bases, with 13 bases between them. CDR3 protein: CASSSWQVGEQYF. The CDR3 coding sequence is TGTGCCAGTAGTAGTTGGCAGGTGGGCGAGCAGTACTTC.

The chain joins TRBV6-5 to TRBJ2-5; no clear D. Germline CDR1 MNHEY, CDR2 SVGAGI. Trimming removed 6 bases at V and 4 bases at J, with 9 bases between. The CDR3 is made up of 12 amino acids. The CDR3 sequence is CASSSLGETQYF. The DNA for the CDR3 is TGTGCCAGCAGCTCTTTGGGAGAGACCCAGTACTTC.

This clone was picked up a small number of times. The CDR3 loop reads CASSLVQGSSPLHF. The CDR3 region has the DNA TGTGCCAGCAGCTTGGTCCAGGGGAGCTCACCCCTCCACTTT. The chain is built from TRBV5-4 and TRBJ1-6, with D maybe TRBD1 (6 bases). The V gene's germline CDR1 is SGHNT and CDR2 YYREEE (reference sequence). Trimming took 0 bases from V and 10 from J, leaving 11 bases between them. CDR3 length equals 14 residues.

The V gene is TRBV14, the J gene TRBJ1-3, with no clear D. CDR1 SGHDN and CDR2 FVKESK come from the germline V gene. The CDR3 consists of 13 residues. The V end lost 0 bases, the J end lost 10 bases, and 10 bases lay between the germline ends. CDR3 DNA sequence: TGTGCCAGCAGCCAAGACAGACGACTGACCATATATTTT. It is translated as CASSQDRRLTIYF.